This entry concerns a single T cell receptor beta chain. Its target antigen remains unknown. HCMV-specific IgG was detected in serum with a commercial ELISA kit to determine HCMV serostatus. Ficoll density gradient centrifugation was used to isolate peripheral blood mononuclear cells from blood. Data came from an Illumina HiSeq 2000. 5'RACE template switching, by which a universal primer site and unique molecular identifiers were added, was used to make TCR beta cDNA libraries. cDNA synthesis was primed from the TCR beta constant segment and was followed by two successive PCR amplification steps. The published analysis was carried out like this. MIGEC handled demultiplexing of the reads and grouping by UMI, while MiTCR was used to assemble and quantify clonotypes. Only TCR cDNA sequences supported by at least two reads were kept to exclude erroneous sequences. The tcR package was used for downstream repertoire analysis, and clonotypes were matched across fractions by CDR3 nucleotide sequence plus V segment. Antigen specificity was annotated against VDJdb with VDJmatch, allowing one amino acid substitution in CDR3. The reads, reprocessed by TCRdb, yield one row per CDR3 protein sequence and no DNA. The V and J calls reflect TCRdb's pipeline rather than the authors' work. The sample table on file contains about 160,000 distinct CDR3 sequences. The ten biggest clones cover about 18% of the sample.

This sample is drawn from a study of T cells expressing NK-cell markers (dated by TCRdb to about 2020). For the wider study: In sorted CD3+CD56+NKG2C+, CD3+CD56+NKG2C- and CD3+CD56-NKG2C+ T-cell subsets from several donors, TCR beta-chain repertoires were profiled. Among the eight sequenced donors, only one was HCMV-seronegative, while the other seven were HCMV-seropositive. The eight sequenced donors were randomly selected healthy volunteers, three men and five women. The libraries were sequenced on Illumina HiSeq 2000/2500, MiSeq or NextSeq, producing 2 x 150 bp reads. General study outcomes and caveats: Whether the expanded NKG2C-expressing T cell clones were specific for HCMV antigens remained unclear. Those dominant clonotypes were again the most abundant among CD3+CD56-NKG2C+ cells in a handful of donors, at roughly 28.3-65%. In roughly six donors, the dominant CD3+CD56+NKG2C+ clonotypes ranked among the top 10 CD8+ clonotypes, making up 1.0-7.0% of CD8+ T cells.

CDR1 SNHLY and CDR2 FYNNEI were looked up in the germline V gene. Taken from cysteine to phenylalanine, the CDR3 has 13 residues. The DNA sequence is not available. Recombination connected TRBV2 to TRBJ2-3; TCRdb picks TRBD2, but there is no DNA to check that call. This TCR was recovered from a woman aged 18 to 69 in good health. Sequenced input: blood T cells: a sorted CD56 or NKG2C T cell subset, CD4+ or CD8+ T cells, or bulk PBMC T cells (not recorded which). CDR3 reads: CASSLGTSVTQYF.